This entry concerns a single TCR beta chain. Its antigen is unidentified. Time point denoted: recipient sample about 28 days before transplant, after cytoreduction. Recipient blood drawn about 28 days pretransplant and days 30, 100, 180 after. This CDR3 comprises 14 residues. Germline CDR1 and CDR2: MNHEY and SVGAGI. The V gene end was trimmed by 7 bases and the J gene end by 3 bases; junction bases not matched to a gene: 9. The sample is drawn from a study of T cell clonotyping in hematopoietic cell transplantation. Findings of the study overall: At the given depth, recipient repertoires were over 95% de novo clonotypes. After transplant, recipient diversity fell while pathologically expanded clonotypes grew through day 180. Cells were unsorted, so CD4 and CD8 contributions were not separated.

The protocol was immunoSEQ multiplex PCR, while the TCRdb copy is restricted to in-frame clones and leaves out a portion. The table has about 10,000 clones, 80% to 90% seen once; the top ten hold approximately 15%. This receptor was identified in a woman aged 45-65 years with chronic myeloid leukemia. Some clones in this sample may be carry-over from other donors' samples. J is TRBJ2-7 and V is TRBV6-5; 7 bases are shared with TRBD2. Sequenced here: peripheral blood mononuclear cells, sampled before stem cell transplant. The CDR3 protein is CASTAGDSDYEQYF. The CDR3 DNA reads as TGTGCCAGCACCGCGGGGGACTCTGACTACGAGCAGTACTTC.